One sample yielded the 27 T cell receptor beta chains listed below, sequenced in a study of control samples from healthy donors and cancer patients (dated by TCRdb to the early 2020s). Library generation was performed with the immunoSEQ multiplex PCR assay. In TCRdb, the immuneACCESS table is reduced to in-frame sequences with V and J assigned. These tables do not hold every clone; where another copy was compared, an unresolved V gene accounts for under half, and the others remain unexplained. Counted in this sample were around 190,000 clones; almost 90% of them appeared once. About 1.4% of the sample goes to the ten largest clones. The sequencing sample was made of blood. These receptors were obtained from a woman in her forties or fifties in good health.

The CDR3 loop is CASSPRLAGFYEQYF. For the CDR3, the DNA is TGTGCCAGCAGTCCACGTCTAGCGGGCTTCTACGAGCAGTACTTC. The chain has TRBV27 and TRBJ2-7; 8 bases line up with TRBD2. The length of the CDR3 is 15 residues. The germline CDR1 and CDR2 sequences are MNHEY and SMNVEV (reference sequence). The J segment lost 3 bases and the V segment lost 5 bases, leaving 9 bases of the junction unmatched.

This clone has just one count. J is TRBJ2-7 and V is TRBV30; no firm D call. The length of the CDR3 is 12 residues. Trimming took off 0 bases at V and 9 bases at J, with 12 bases between the two ends. The germline CDR1 and CDR2 sequences are GTSNPN and SVGIG (reference sequence). The CDR3 here is CAWSVNYRVQYF. CDR3 DNA sequence: TGTGCCTGGAGTGTAAACTACCGGGTGCAGTACTTC. Using reference TRBV30 and TRBJ2-7 for the parts outside the CDR3, the full variable domain is SQTIHQWPATLVQPVGSPLSLECTVEGTSNPNLYWYRQAAGRGLQLLFYSVGIGQISSEVPQNLSASRPQDRQFILSSKKLLLSDSGFYLCAWSVNYRVQYFGPGTRLTVT.

This chain uses TRBV28 with TRBJ1-2; D is undetermined. The V end was cut by 3 bases, the J end by 0 bases, with 8 bases between. Germline V lookup: CDR1 MDHEN, CDR2 SYDVKM. CDR3 length: 14 residues. The CDR3 is CASSLYVTNYGYTF. The CDR3 DNA reads TGTGCCAGCAGTTTGTACGTGACTAACTATGGCTACACCTTC.

The chain carries TRBV9 and TRBJ2-1, with D tentatively TRBD2 (5 bases). Germline lookup yields CDR1 SGDLS and CDR2 YYNGEE. The V end lost 0 bases, the J end lost 2 bases, and 15 bases lay between the germline ends. The CDR3 sequence is 17 residues long. This CDR3 is CASSVVGGPAPYNEQFF. Written as DNA, the CDR3 is TGTGCCAGCAGCGTAGTAGGAGGACCAGCCCCCTACAATGAGCAGTTCTTC.

Here the CDR3 DNA reads TGTGCCAGCAGCTTTGGACAGGGGGCTAGCACAGATACGCAGTATTTT. Translation gives CASSFGQGASTDTQYF. The chain combines TRBV5-8 with TRBJ2-3; 11 bases match TRBD1. This CDR3 is 16 amino acids long. In germline, CDR1 is SGHTS, CDR2 YDEGEE. The junction had 2 bases not matched to a gene; V was cut back by 2 bases and J by 0 bases.

The CDR3 DNA sequence: TGCGCCAGCAGCTTGGGACTAGTTACCTACAATGAGCAGTTCTTC. Its protein product is CASSLGLVTYNEQFF. The chain couples TRBV5-1 to TRBJ2-1; D is possibly TRBD2 (6 bases). The CDR3 runs to 15 residues. With 0 bases removed from V and 2 bases from J, the gap between germline ends came to 9 bases. Looked up from germline, CDR1 is SGHRS and CDR2 is YFSETQ.

The chain links TRBV4-3 to TRBJ2-3; no definite D call. The CDR3 totals 13 residues. Germline values: CDR1 LGHNA, CDR2 YSLEER. V lost 0 bases and J lost 5, with 6 bases in between. The CDR3 loop is CASSQDTRDTQYF. CDR3 nucleotides: TGCGCCAGCAGCCAAGATACACGAGATACGCAGTATTTT.

This clone occurred many times. The V gene is TRBV29-1, the J gene TRBJ1-3; D is unresolved. The CDR3 loop spans 12 amino acids. Germline V CDR1 and CDR2: SQVTM, ANQGSEA. V lost 4 bases and J 2 bases, leaving 6 bases between the germline ends. The chain's CDR3 is CSVATPGNTIYF. CDR3 DNA: TGCAGCGTTGCCACTCCTGGAAACACCATATATTTT.

CDR3 nucleotides: TGTGCCAGCAGTGGGACCCGAGACTATGGCTACACCTTC. Protein: CASSGTRDYGYTF. The V call is TRBV28, the J call TRBJ1-2; D perhaps matches TRBD1 (5 bases). This CDR3 contains 13 residues. The V and J ends lost 5 bases and 3 bases respectively, with 10 bases between them. CDR1 MDHEN and CDR2 SYDVKM come from the germline V gene.

The rearrangement links TRBV2 to TRBJ1-1; D not resolved. V lost 4 bases and J 4 bases, leaving 7 bases between the germline ends. CDR1 is SNHLY and CDR2 is FYNNEI in the germline V gene. The CDR3 loop spans 12 amino acids. In DNA, the CDR3 is TGTGCCAGCAGTGCTCCGGGCACTGAAGCTTTCTTT. Its protein is CASSAPGTEAFF.

About this clone itself: At one end, the junction sequence differs from germline, possibly due to a read error. Additional DNA sequences in this sample encode the identical CDR3. The chain uses TRBV12-5 and TRBJ2-2; 7 bases agree with TRBD1. The germline gives CDR1 LGHNT, CDR2 FRNRAP. The CDR3 totals 15 residues. The CDR3 DNA reads as TGCGCTAGTGGTTTGGGGACAGCGAACACCGGGGAGCTGTTTTTT. This encodes CASGLGTANTGELFF.

This chain links TRBV6-5 with TRBJ1-4; tentative D call: TRBD1 (6 bases). CDR1 MNHEY and CDR2 SVGAGI come from the germline V gene. The ends were cut back, 5 bases at V and 4 bases at J, with 14 bases in the middle. The CDR3 extends over 15 amino acids. CDR3 loop: CASSTRRGDNEKLFF. As DNA, the CDR3 is TGTGCCAGCAGTACCCGGAGGGGGGATAATGAAAAACTGTTTTTT.

The chain recombines TRBV3-1 (or the pseudogene TRBV3-2) with TRBJ1-5; no clear D gene. The CDR3 is 15 amino acids. CDR1 is LGHDT and CDR2 is YNNKEL in the germline V gene (reference sequence). Deletions cut 3 bases from V and 3 bases from J, with 12 bases between. The DNA for the CDR3 is TGTGCCAGCAGCCAGGGCCCGTACCTCAATCAGCCCCAGCATTTT. The encoded protein is CASSQGPYLNQPQHF.

The chain links TRBV4-3 to TRBJ2-3; 9 nucleotides align to TRBD2. This CDR3 contains 16 residues. Germline values: CDR1 LGHNA, CDR2 YSLEER. J lost 3 bases, V lost 2 bases, and 6 bases had no gene match. CDR3 sequence reads: CASSQIAGVGTDTQYF. In nucleotides, the CDR3 is TGCGCCAGCAGCCAAATAGCGGGAGTGGGAACAGATACGCAGTATTTT.

Notes on this clone: Additional DNA sequences in this sample encode the identical CDR3. The chain carries TRBV19 and TRBJ1-1; 7 bases map to TRBD1. The ends lost 6 bases at V and 2 bases at J; junction bases unmatched: 3. This CDR3 is built from 13 residues. Per germline, CDR1 LNHDA and CDR2 SQIVND (reference sequence). CDR3 sequence (DNA): TGTGCCAGTAGGACAGGGAGAAACACTGAAGCTTTCTTT. Translation: CASRTGRNTEAFF.

The J gene is TRBJ2-7, the V gene TRBV11-1; D remains ambiguous. Trimming took off 1 base at V and 3 bases at J, with 4 bases between the two ends. The CDR3 is made up of 12 amino acids. In germline, CDR1 is SGHAT, CDR2 FQDESV (reference sequence). The CDR3 loop is CASSLEIYEQYF. In DNA form, the CDR3 reads TGTGCCAGCAGCTTAGAAATCTACGAGCAGTACTTC. Full variable domain (remainder filled in from reference TRBV11-1 and TRBJ2-7): EAEVAQSPRYKITEKSQAVAFWCDPISGHATLYWYRQILGQGPELLVQFQDESVVDDSQLPKDRFSAERLKGVDSTLKIQPAELGDSAMYLCASSLEIYEQYFGPGTRLTVT.

The chain links TRBV7-2 to TRBJ1-5, with D tentatively TRBD1 (5 bases). V was pared by 5 bases and J by 7 bases, with 18 bases between. The CDR3 has 15 amino acids. Germline V CDR1 and CDR2: SGHTA, FQGNSA. The CDR3 protein is CASSNGRGAGQPQHF. For the CDR3, the DNA is TGTGCCAGCAGCAACGGCCGGGGCGCGGGGCAGCCCCAGCATTTT. Complete variable domain (other parts from reference TRBV7-2 and TRBJ1-5): GAGVSQSPSNKVTEKGKDVELRCDPISGHTALYWYRQSLGQGLEFLIYFQGNSAPDKSGLPSDRFSAERTGGSVSTLTIQRTQQEDSAVYLCASSNGRGAGQPQHFGDGTRLSIL.

This clone was observed once. The chain is built from TRBV19 and TRBJ2-2, with D unclear. V lost 3 bases to trimming and J lost 1 base, with 12 bases between them. The CDR3 covers 16 residues. Germline-derived CDR1 and CDR2 are LNHDA and SQIVND (reference sequence). The CDR3 sequence: CASSMDAEGNTGELFF. CDR3 DNA sequence: TGTGCCAGTAGTATGGACGCCGAAGGGAACACCGGGGAGCTGTTTTTT. The complete variable domain, with remaining parts taken from reference TRBV19 and TRBJ2-2, reads DGGITQSPKYLFRKEGQNVTLSCEQNLNHDAMYWYRQDPGQGLRLIYYSQIVNDFQKGDIAEGYSVSREKKESFPLTVTSAQKNPTAFYLCASSMDAEGNTGELFFGEGSRLTVL.

V and J are TRBV4-1 and TRBJ2-1; D not certain. This CDR3 has 14 amino acids. Germline CDR1 reads MGHRA; CDR2 reads YSYEKL. V gave up 4 bases and J gave up 4 bases, with 11 bases separating them. CDR3 in amino acids: CASSPIRRYNEQFF. Here the CDR3 DNA reads TGCGCCAGCAGCCCCATTCGTCGGTACAATGAGCAGTTCTTC.

The chain combines TRBV6-5 with TRBJ2-2; a weak D match, TRBD1 (6 bases). This CDR3 contains 15 residues. Germline V gene lookup returns CDR1 MNHEY and CDR2 SVGAGI. Trimming left V 4 bases short and J 4 bases short, with 13 bases between. The CDR3 bases are TGTGCCAGCAGTTCCGCAAGGACAGTCACCGGGGAGCTGTTTTTT. Protein product: CASSSARTVTGELFF.

This rearrangement joins TRBV9 to TRBJ2-7; D possibly uses TRBD1 or TRBD2 (5 bases each). The germline gives CDR1 SGDLS, CDR2 YYNGEE. The CDR3 has 14 residues. V was clipped by 3 bases and J by 0 bases, with 10 bases between them. The CDR3 DNA sequence: TGTGCCAGCAGCGATCGGGACGGCTCCTACGAGCAGTACTTC. It encodes CASSDRDGSYEQYF.

CDR3 region: CASSGSGGVSYNEQFF. The CDR3 coding sequence is TGTGCCAGCAGTGGTAGCGGGGGGGTCTCCTACAATGAGCAGTTCTTC. This sequence joins TRBV6-4 and TRBJ2-1; 11 bases fit TRBD2. The ends lost 4 bases at V and 0 bases at J; junction bases unmatched: 2. Germline V gene data show CDR1 as MRHNA and CDR2 as SNTAGT. The CDR3 contains 16 residues.

This clone was observed a single time. The CDR3 is CASSFFRVADSTEAFF. The CDR3 coding sequence is TGTGCCAGCAGTTTTTTCAGGGTGGCCGATTCCACTGAAGCTTTCTTT. This rearrangement joins TRBV6-6 to TRBJ1-1; possibly TRBD1 for D (5 bases). The V and J ends lost 4 bases and 4 bases respectively, with 19 bases between them. The CDR3 is 16 amino acids. Looked up from germline, CDR1 is MNHNY and CDR2 is SVGAGI (reference sequence).

The chain carries TRBV6-2 or TRBV6-3 and TRBJ1-1; D remains ambiguous. Germline CDR1 is MNHEY and CDR2 is SVGEGT. There are 15 residues in the CDR3. Trimming stripped 6 bases from V and 5 bases from J, with 19 bases between. The CDR3 DNA is TGTGCCAGCAGCAGAGCGGGGAATCGGGCGACTGAAGCTTTCTTT. It is translated as CASSRAGNRATEAFF.

The chain links TRBV14 to TRBJ2-2, with a tentative D call TRBD2 (5 bases). Germline V lookup: CDR1 SGHDN, CDR2 FVKESK. This CDR3 is 13 amino acids long. The ends were cut back, 6 bases at V and 7 bases at J, with 12 bases in the middle. The DNA for the CDR3 is TGTGCCAGCAGTAGGACTTTGGGCGGGGAGCTGTTTTTT. It specifies CASSRTLGGELFF.

This clone has just one count. The V gene is TRBV7-6, the J gene TRBJ1-6, with TRBD1 matching 7 bases. This CDR3 contains 15 residues. CDR1 and CDR2 from the germline V gene are SGHVS and FNYEAQ. V trimming: 1 base; J trimming: 8 bases; junction bases outside the gene matches: 5. DNA of the CDR3: TGTGCCAGCAGCTTAGACTCAGGGGGGCATTCACCCCTCCACTTT. It translates to CASSLDSGGHSPLHF.

The CDR3 region is CAWSTKGQFIQPQHF. CDR3 sequence (DNA): TGTGCCTGGAGTACGAAGGGACAGTTCATACAACCCCAGCATTTT. The chain combines TRBV30 with TRBJ1-5; 7 bases line up with TRBD1. CDR3 length: 15 amino acids. Germline V lookup: CDR1 GTSNPN, CDR2 SVGIG (reference sequence). V gave up 2 bases and J gave up 10 bases; unmatched junction bases: 14.